This T cell receptor (beta chain) derives from a study of response to subunit inactivated influenza vaccine (dated by TCRdb to about 2018). Broadly, across the study: Deep quantitative profiling of the T cell receptor repertoire was used in the study to follow responses to a trivalent subunit inactivated influenza vaccine.

Only a few counts were recorded for this clonotype. Its antigen remains unidentified. No base quality information exists; no much larger clone differs at one position. Library prep was done by RT-PCR. For sequencing, an Illumina HiSeq 2500 was employed. TCRdb passed the public sequencing reads through fastp at Q25 and MiXCR, retaining productive beta sequences. Identical CDR3 protein sequences are pooled into one entry, listed with their most common genes and DNA. Here the sample has around 530,000 distinct CDR3 sequences; roughly 10% occur a single time. Jointly, the top ten make up 9.5% to 13% of the sample. General findings and caveats noted by the study authors: The authors proposed that each seasonal influenza vaccination may bring in only a limited number of new T cells.

The CDR1 and CDR2 encoded by the germline V gene are MNHNS and SASEGT. Trimming accounts for 5 bases at V and 4 bases at J, while the number of junction bases matched to no gene is 11. Reading from cysteine to phenylalanine, the CDR3 counts 16 amino acids. CDR3 DNA only is kept here, 48 bases in frame from base 1. This TCR derives from a man aged 50 or older who received an inactivated influenza vaccine. Donor details come from another sample of the same person, matched by shared clones. The receptor chain draws on TRBV6-1 and TRBJ2-7; 10 nucleotides in the junction match TRBD1. The sequenced sample was PBMCs from blood, obtained on the day of vaccination. The DNA sequence reads TGTGCCAGCAGTCCCTCCGGGACAGGGGTTCCATACGAGCAGTACTTC. It translates to CASSPSGTGVPYEQYF.